These T cell receptor beta chains were read from a single sample in a study of blood T cell repertoires in COVID-19. Produced via immunoSEQ multiplex PCR; TCRdb's table is partial and in-frame only. The sample includes some 220,000 clones, over 75% of them seen just once. The sequenced sample consisted of peripheral blood. These receptors were taken from a woman in her 70s with COVID-19, enrolled during active disease. CDR3s include the opening cysteine and the closing phenylalanine or tryptophan.

TRBV6-5	TRBJ1-3	CASSNLGSGNTIYF
TRBV30	TRBJ1-2	CAWSYGGTGGYTF
TRBV5-1	TRBJ2-6	CASSSGTGGSGANVLTF
TRBV29-1	TRBJ1-3	CSVLQRGDGNTIYF
TRBV19	TRBJ2-1	CASSIVAAGSGEQFF
TRBV2	TRBJ1-3	CASREEQGHTIYF
TRBV3-1/TRBV3-2	TRBJ1-2	CASSQDPSSRYGYTF
TRBV19	TRBJ1-5	CASSRFGGNGNQPQHF
TRBV12-5	TRBJ2-2	CASGLVPTGLGGELFF
TRBV18	TRBJ1-3	CASSPSSPSGNTIYF
TRBV6-5	TRBJ1-1	CASSYVAGNTEAFF
TRBV10-3	TRBJ2-5	CAISEGSSAGGVGETQYF
TRBV28	TRBJ1-1	CASSLPAEAFF
TRBV4-3	TRBJ2-7	CASSQWGPTYEQYF
TRBV5-1	TRBJ2-5	CASSLDPSGSAQYF
TRBV4-3	TRBJ1-4	CASSPNPGKLFF
TRBV6-5	TRBJ1-6	CASSLQYNSPLHF
TRBV4-3	TRBJ1-2	CASSLAGNYGYTF
TRBV6-2/TRBV6-3	TRBJ1-5	CASSYRVQSNQPQHF
TRBV5-4	TRBJ2-7	CASSLERLYEQYF
TRBV7-9	TRBJ1-6	CASSQGQGNSPLHF
TRBV3-1/TRBV3-2	TRBJ2-5	CASSFQSVPETQYF
TRBV7-2	TRBJ1-1	CASSLLTGGAFF
TRBV21-1	TRBJ2-5	CASSSRRGEKTQYF
TRBV6-5	TRBJ2-7	CASSSGLAGGEQYF
TRBV7-9	TRBJ2-3	CASSLDSNADTQYF
TRBV19	TRBJ2-2	CASSMMSGRSGTGELFF
TRBV24-1	TRBJ1-2	CATSVDSYGYTF
TRBV9	TRBJ2-7	CASSEQGAWAEQYF
TRBV19	TRBJ2-7	CASSIDISYEQYF
TRBV3-1/TRBV3-2	TRBJ2-2	CASSQVSGRATGELFF
TRBV18	TRBJ2-1	CASSPPLGGTYNEQFF
TRBV29-1	TRBJ2-7	CSVERTGREEQYF
TRBV5-1	TRBJ2-7	CASSTGQVGYEQYF
TRBV30	TRBJ1-4	CAWSTGRTNEKLFF
TRBV5-1	TRBJ2-5	CASSWDIEETQYF
TRBV6-2/TRBV6-3	TRBJ2-7	CASSSRTGAYEQYF
TRBV19	TRBJ2-1	CASSKLAGARDEQFF
TRBV24-1	TRBJ1-5	CATSDSRGSGNQPQHF
TRBV29-1	TRBJ2-1	CSVRVNEQFF
TRBV6-5	TRBJ1-6	CASSYLRTGGSPLHF
TRBV10-2	TRBJ1-5	CASSDVTGRNQPQHF
TRBV7-3	TRBJ2-5	CASSLDRGPTETQYF
TRBV9	TRBJ2-2	CASSAALAGGKEELFF
TRBV24-1	TRBJ2-7	CATSDAGTGAYEQYF
TRBV19	TRBJ1-1	CASSEQANTEAFF
TRBV6-5	TRBJ2-3	CASSSMTSPTDTQYF
TRBV4-3	TRBJ1-5	CASSQDLTGGQQPQHF
TRBV25-1	TRBJ1-4	CASSEGRNNEKLFF
TRBV11-3	TRBJ1-6	CASSRQGNASPLHF
TRBV10-3	TRBJ2-2	CAISNPGGANTGELFF
TRBV4-1	TRBJ1-5	CASSQGGRGQPQHF
TRBV15	TRBJ2-3	CATQTMGGSGDTQYF
TRBV11-3	TRBJ1-3	CASSLRTDSGNTIYF
TRBV3-1/TRBV3-2	TRBJ2-3	CASSPGLAETDTQYF
TRBV7-2	TRBJ1-1	CASSFGTGVTEAFF
TRBV2	TRBJ1-2	CASSDRSTTNYGYTF
TRBV3-1/TRBV3-2	TRBJ1-2	CASSQGQGEAYGYTF